This T cell receptor (beta chain) was observed in a study of T cells after yellow fever vaccination. Via MiXCR, TCRdb re-called the 5' RACE reads, giving one row per CDR3 protein. The sample shows 200,000 to 300,000 distinct CDR3 sequences, 10% to 15% of them seen only once. This clonotype appeared a few times. The CDR3 runs to 14 residues. V lost 5 bases to trimming and J lost 8 bases; unmatched junction nucleotides: 7. Looked up from germline, CDR1 is SEHNR and CDR2 is FQNEAQ (reference sequence). The J gene is TRBJ2-1, the V gene TRBV7-9; 9 bases fit TRBD1. The material sequenced was CD4+ T cells sorted from PBMCs, taken 45 days after the yellow fever booster vaccination. This sequence was found in a young man who received the YFV17D yellow fever vaccine. CDR3 coding DNA: TGTGCCAGCAGCCCCGGGACAGGGTTCTATGAGCAGTTCTTC. Translated: CASSPGTGFYEQFF.